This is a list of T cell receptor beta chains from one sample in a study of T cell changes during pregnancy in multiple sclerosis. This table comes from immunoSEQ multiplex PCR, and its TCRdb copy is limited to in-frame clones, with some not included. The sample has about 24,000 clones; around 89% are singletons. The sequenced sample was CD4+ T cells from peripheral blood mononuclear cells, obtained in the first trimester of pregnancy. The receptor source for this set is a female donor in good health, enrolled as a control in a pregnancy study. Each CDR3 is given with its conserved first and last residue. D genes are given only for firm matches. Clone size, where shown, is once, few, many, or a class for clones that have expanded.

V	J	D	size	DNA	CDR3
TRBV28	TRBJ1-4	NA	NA	TGTGCCAGCAGTTTAGGGCAGGTTGAAAAACTGTTTTTT	CASSLGQVEKLFF
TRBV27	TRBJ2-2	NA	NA	TGTGCCAGCAGTCTCCTAACTAACTCGAACACCGGGGAGCTGTTTTTT	CASSLLTNSNTGELFF
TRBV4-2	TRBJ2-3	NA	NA	TGTGCCAGCAGCCAAGAAGCTAGCACAGATACGCAGTATTTT	CASSQEASTDTQYF
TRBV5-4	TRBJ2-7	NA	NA	TGTGCCAGCAGCTTGTTCTATCCCGGCGAGCAGTACTTC	CASSLFYPGEQYF
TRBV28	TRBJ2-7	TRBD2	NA	TGTGCCAGCAGACGATTCACTAGCGGGAGTGCCCTCGAGCAGTACTTC	CASRRFTSGSALEQYF
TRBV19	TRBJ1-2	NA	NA	TGTGCCAGTACCCCGCGGGAGCGTATCGTCTACACCTTC	CASTPRERIVYTF
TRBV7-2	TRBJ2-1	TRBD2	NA	TGTGCCAGCAGCAGAGGCGGGACTAGCGGGGGGGGTGAGCAGTTCTTC	CASSRGGTSGGGEQFF
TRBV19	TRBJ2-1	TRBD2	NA	TGTGCCAGTAGTATAGGACTAGCGGGAGGTCGCCCCTACAATGAGCAGTTCTTC	CASSIGLAGGRPYNEQFF
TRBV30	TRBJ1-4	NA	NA	TGTGCCTGGAGTTGGAGGGTGGATGAAAAACTGTTTTTT	CAWSWRVDEKLFF
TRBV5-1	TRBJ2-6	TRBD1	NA	TGCGCCAGCAGCTCAGGGACAGCTTCTGGGGCCAACGTCCTGACTTTC	CASSSGTASGANVLTF
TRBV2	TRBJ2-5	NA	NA	TGTGCCAGCAGTAGACAGAACCAAGAGACCCAGTACTTC	CASSRQNQETQYF
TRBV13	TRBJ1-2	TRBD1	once	TGTGCCAGCAGCTTAGCGACAGGGGCTCGTCGAAACTATGGCTACACCTTC	CASSLATGARRNYGYTF